This TCR beta chain emerged from a study of control samples from healthy donors and cancer patients. The length of the CDR3 is 14 residues. Germline CDR1 and CDR2: MDHEN and SYDVKM. The ends lost 6 bases at V and 7 bases at J; junction bases unmatched: 8. Sequenced by immunoSEQ multiplex PCR; TCRdb stores in-frame clones only, minus some. The sample lists about 180,000 clones; 90% were seen once. The receptor's source is a woman aged 45-65 years in good health. The rearrangement links TRBV28 to TRBJ1-4, with 7 bases aligning to TRBD1. Sequencing was carried out using blood. The CDR3 DNA is TGTGCCAGCAGCGCGGGACAGACGGGTGAAAAACTGTTTTTT. Protein: CASSAGQTGEKLFF.